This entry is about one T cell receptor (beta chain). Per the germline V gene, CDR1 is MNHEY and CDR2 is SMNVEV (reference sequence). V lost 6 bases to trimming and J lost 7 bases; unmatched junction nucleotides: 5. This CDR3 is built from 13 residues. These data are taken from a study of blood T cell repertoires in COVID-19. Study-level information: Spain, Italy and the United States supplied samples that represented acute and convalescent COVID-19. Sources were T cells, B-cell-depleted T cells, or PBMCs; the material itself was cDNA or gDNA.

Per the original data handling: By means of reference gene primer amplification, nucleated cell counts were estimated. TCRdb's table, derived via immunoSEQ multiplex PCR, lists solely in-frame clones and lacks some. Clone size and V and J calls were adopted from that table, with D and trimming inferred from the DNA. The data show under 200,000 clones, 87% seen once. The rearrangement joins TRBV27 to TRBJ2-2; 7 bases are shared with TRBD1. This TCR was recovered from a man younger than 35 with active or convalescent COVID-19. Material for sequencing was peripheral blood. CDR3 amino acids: CASSTGVGGELFF. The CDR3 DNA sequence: TGTGCCAGCAGCACAGGGGTGGGCGGGGAGCTGTTTTTT.